The clone carrying this T cell receptor (beta chain) was seen only a few times. Antigen unknown. With 8 bases clipped from V and 4 bases from J, the junction kept 11 bases outside the gene matches. Germline CDR1 reads SNHLY; CDR2 reads FYNNEI. The CDR3 is made up of 16 amino acids. This specimen comes from a study of shared clonotypes between healthy human individuals. Study-level information: The people who gave samples were a couple of women and three men aged 18 to 49. Findings of the study overall: Clonotype sharing among donors, it was expected, would be affected by sequencing depth.

An approximately 200 ng quantity of DNA, 30,000 to 35,000 T cell genomes, went into the sorted-subset replicate PCRs. Assay used: immunoSEQ multiplex PCR; TCRdb lists only in-frame clones, some missing. This sample carries about 1 million clones, about 74% of them seen once, and the ten largest clones take about 1.5%. This clonotype originated in a man younger than 30 in good health. This chain uses TRBV2 with TRBJ2-5, with 12 bases identical to TRBD2. The specimen sequenced was memory CD4+ T cells sorted from blood. The subset here: CD45RA-negative fraction. In nucleotides, the CDR3 is TGTGCCAGCTCTCCCCGCCTAGCGGGGGGGCGAGAGACCCAGTACTTC. It yields the protein CASSPRLAGGRETQYF.